These T cell receptor beta chains were read from a single sample in a study of T-cell reconstitution after alpha-beta-depleted transplantation in children. TCRdb fed the PCR reads into MiXCR, producing one record per CDR3 protein. This sample yields hundreds of thousands of distinct CDR3 sequences, of which about 16% are seen a single time; under 30% belongs to the top ten. The sample consisted of PBMCs, mostly from graft donor cells, taken 360 days after TCRalphabeta/CD19-depleted stem cell transplant. Receptor source: a boy under three years old who had a stem cell transplant for Wiskott-Aldrich syndrome, so the T cells may come from the graft donor. Both conserved end residues are part of each CDR3. D genes are given only for firm matches. Some rows have no size entry. The others give once, few or many, or a class for an expanded clone.

clone_size: .; v_call: TRBV2; d_call: .; j_call: TRBJ2-1; cdr3_aa: CASKVKGTYNEQFF; cdr3_nt: TGTGCCAGCAAGGTAAAAGGGACCTACAATGAGCAGTTCTTC
clone_size: few; v_call: TRBV6-5; d_call: .; j_call: TRBJ1-1; cdr3_aa: CASSYRSNTEAFF; cdr3_nt: TGTGCCAGCAGTTACAGATCGAACACTGAAGCTTTCTTT
clone_size: few; v_call: TRBV11-2; d_call: TRBD2; j_call: TRBJ2-1; cdr3_aa: CASSLVPISGRADNEQFF; cdr3_nt: TGTGCCAGCAGCTTAGTACCAATTAGCGGGAGGGCCGACAATGAGCAGTTCTTC
clone_size: .; v_call: TRBV14; d_call: .; j_call: TRBJ1-1; cdr3_aa: CASSKTGYTEAFF; cdr3_nt: TGTGCCAGCAGCAAAACAGGGTACACTGAAGCTTTCTTT
clone_size: few; v_call: TRBV12-3/TRBV12-4; d_call: .; j_call: TRBJ1-2; cdr3_aa: CASSLKRGYGYTF; cdr3_nt: TGTGCCAGCAGTTTAAAGAGGGGGTATGGCTACACCTTC
clone_size: .; v_call: TRBV15; d_call: .; j_call: TRBJ2-7; cdr3_aa: CATSRQGPYEQYF; cdr3_nt: TGTGCCACCAGCAGGCAGGGGCCCTACGAGCAGTACTTC
clone_size: .; v_call: TRBV10-3; d_call: TRBD2; j_call: TRBJ2-7; cdr3_aa: CAISESSGGSLYEQYF; cdr3_nt: TGTGCCATCAGTGAGTCAAGCGGGGGCTCCCTCTACGAGCAGTACTTC
clone_size: .; v_call: TRBV5-5; d_call: .; j_call: TRBJ2-2; cdr3_aa: CASSLGQTRTGELFF; cdr3_nt: TGTGCCAGCAGCTTGGGTCAGACTAGGACCGGGGAGCTGTTTTTT
clone_size: .; v_call: TRBV6-2/TRBV6-3; d_call: TRBD1; j_call: TRBJ2-3; cdr3_aa: CAITAARGYRTDTQYF; cdr3_nt: TGTGCCATTACAGCTGCCAGGGGGTACCGCACAGATACGCAGTATTTT
clone_size: .; v_call: TRBV5-6; d_call: .; j_call: TRBJ2-5; cdr3_aa: CASSHLFKRGQQETQYF; cdr3_nt: TGTGCCAGCAGCCATCTGTTTAAGAGGGGACAACAAGAGACCCAGTACTTC
clone_size: few; v_call: TRBV11-2; d_call: TRBD1; j_call: TRBJ2-5; cdr3_aa: CASSLDRDRGVTQYF; cdr3_nt: TGTGCCAGCAGCTTAGATCGGGACAGGGGGGTGACCCAGTACTTC
clone_size: few; v_call: TRBV7-8; d_call: TRBD1; j_call: TRBJ2-3; cdr3_aa: CASSLASGTGYTDTQYF; cdr3_nt: TGTGCCAGCAGCTTAGCCTCAGGGACAGGCTACACAGATACGCAGTATTTT
clone_size: .; v_call: TRBV18; d_call: TRBD1; j_call: TRBJ1-1; cdr3_aa: CASSPVTGAPNTEAFF; cdr3_nt: TGTGCCAGCTCACCTGTAACAGGGGCCCCTAACACTGAAGCTTTCTTT
clone_size: .; v_call: TRBV12-3/TRBV12-4; d_call: .; j_call: TRBJ2-7; cdr3_aa: CASSFPGDPYEQYF; cdr3_nt: TGTGCCAGCAGTTTTCCGGGGGACCCCTACGAGCAGTACTTC
clone_size: few; v_call: TRBV10-3; d_call: .; j_call: TRBJ2-1; cdr3_aa: CAISALPYNEQFF; cdr3_nt: TGTGCCATCAGTGCATTGCCTTACAATGAGCAGTTCTTC
clone_size: few; v_call: TRBV27; d_call: .; j_call: TRBJ1-4; cdr3_aa: CASSILGREKLFF; cdr3_nt: TGTGCCAGCAGTATCCTAGGGAGGGAAAAACTGTTTTTT
clone_size: few; v_call: TRBV27; d_call: .; j_call: TRBJ2-7; cdr3_aa: CASRGHGRGYEQYF; cdr3_nt: TGTGCCAGCAGGGGACACGGTCGGGGCTACGAGCAGTACTTC
clone_size: .; v_call: TRBV6-2/TRBV6-3; d_call: .; j_call: TRBJ1-2; cdr3_aa: CASSYPGQYNYGYTF; cdr3_nt: TGTGCCAGCAGCTACCCCGGACAGTATAACTATGGCTACACCTTC
clone_size: .; v_call: TRBV11-2; d_call: TRBD1; j_call: TRBJ2-5; cdr3_aa: CASSPNRGQTQYF; cdr3_nt: TGTGCCAGCAGCCCCAACAGGGGTCAGACCCAGTACTTC
clone_size: .; v_call: TRBV24-1; d_call: TRBD1; j_call: TRBJ2-5; cdr3_aa: CATSGTGGETQYF; cdr3_nt: TGTGCCACCAGTGGGACAGGGGGGGAGACCCAGTACTTC
clone_size: once; v_call: TRBV27; d_call: .; j_call: TRBJ2-5; cdr3_aa: CASSWSRGQQETQYF; cdr3_nt: TGTGCCAGCAGCTGGTCCAGGGGACAACAAGAGACCCAGTACTTC
clone_size: many; v_call: TRBV18; d_call: .; j_call: TRBJ2-1; cdr3_aa: CASSPFQRNEQFF; cdr3_nt: TGTGCCAGCTCACCATTCCAGAGGAATGAGCAGTTCTTC
clone_size: few; v_call: TRBV28; d_call: .; j_call: TRBJ2-5; cdr3_aa: CASSFGGYNQETQYF; cdr3_nt: TGTGCCAGCAGTTTTGGGGGGTATAACCAAGAGACCCAGTACTTC
clone_size: few; v_call: TRBV7-2; d_call: TRBD2; j_call: TRBJ2-1; cdr3_aa: CASSSNFVAGREQFF; cdr3_nt: TGTGCCAGCAGCAGCAATTTCGTAGCGGGACGTGAGCAGTTCTTC
clone_size: .; v_call: TRBV19; d_call: .; j_call: TRBJ2-6; cdr3_aa: CAGSTGANVLTF; cdr3_nt: TGTGCCGGATCTACTGGGGCCAACGTCCTGACTTTC
clone_size: few; v_call: TRBV7-9; d_call: TRBD1; j_call: TRBJ2-7; cdr3_aa: CASSRDRDHEQYF; cdr3_nt: TGTGCCAGCAGTCGTGACAGGGACCACGAGCAGTACTTC
clone_size: .; v_call: TRBV7-9; d_call: .; j_call: TRBJ2-3; cdr3_aa: CASSPRSQAGTDTQYF; cdr3_nt: TGTGCCAGCAGCCCTAGATCCCAGGCCGGCACAGATACGCAGTATTTT